This T cell receptor beta chain stems from a study of T cell repertoires in cytomegalovirus infection. Turning to the study itself: Indications came from public TCR beta signatures; they pointed to CMV infection and to a matching HLA type.

The table lists this clonotype with many counts. Its antigen is undetermined. The CDR3 extends over 13 amino acids. Trimming shortened V by 4 bases and J by 6 bases, and 11 bases separated the two germline ends. Germline assignment: CDR1 SGHVS and CDR2 FQNEAQ. MiXCR was run by TCRdb on the reads, yielding one entry per CDR3 protein. The sample has some 68,000 distinct CDR3 sequences; 20% to 25% are singletons. Study-wide results and limits: The study found HLA-C-restricted CMV-specific TCR beta clonotypes dominating the ex vivo response. Carriage of CMV together with the relevant HLA was identifiable through cumulative public TCR beta family frequency.

The TCR originated in a human donor in good health (CMV status not recorded). Some clones in this sample may be carry-over from other donors' samples. The sample taken for sequencing was PBMCs, sequenced either directly or after in vitro stimulation (not recorded which). This chain joins TRBV7-8 and TRBJ2-3; D uncertain. CDR3 region: CASSSNPLDTQYF. CDR3 coding DNA: TGTGCCAGCAGCTCAAACCCACTTGATACGCAGTATTTT.